This T cell receptor beta chain was found in a study of cytomegalovirus exposure and HLA in healthy donors. Regarding the study as a whole: A classifier reportedly called cytomegalovirus status with high sensitivity and specificity.

Though nominally healthy at sampling, donors likely had unrecorded immune exposures. Remarks on this clone: What it binds is not known.

CDR3 size: 16 residues. Looked up from germline, CDR1 is LGHNA and CDR2 is YSLEER. Trimming took off 0 bases at V and 4 bases at J, with 13 bases between the two ends. Use of 60 Vbeta and 13 Jbeta primers characterized the PCR. Using immunoSEQ multiplex PCR, the repertoire was profiled, and TCRdb retains in-frame clones only, with some absent. The table includes 150,000 to 200,000 clones, roughly four fifths detected once. The chain uses TRBV4-3 and TRBJ2-1, with a possible D match to TRBD2 (6 bases). The TCR was taken from a woman between 18 and 29 years old in good health and CMV-seronegative. Source material: PBMCs. The CDR3 region is CASSQDRREPYNEQFF. The CDR3 DNA reads as TGCGCCAGCAGCCAAGATCGTCGGGAGCCGTACAATGAGCAGTTCTTC.